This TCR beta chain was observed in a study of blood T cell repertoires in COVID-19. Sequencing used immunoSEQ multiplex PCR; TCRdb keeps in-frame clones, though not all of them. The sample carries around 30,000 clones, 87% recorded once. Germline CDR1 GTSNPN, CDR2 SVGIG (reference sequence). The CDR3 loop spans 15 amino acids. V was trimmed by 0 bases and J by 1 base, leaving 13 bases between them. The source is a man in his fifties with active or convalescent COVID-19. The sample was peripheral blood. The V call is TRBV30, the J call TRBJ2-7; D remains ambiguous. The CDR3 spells CAWSVYLGGSYEQYF. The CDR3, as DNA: TGTGCCTGGAGTGTTTACCTCGGCGGATCCTACGAGCAGTACTTC.